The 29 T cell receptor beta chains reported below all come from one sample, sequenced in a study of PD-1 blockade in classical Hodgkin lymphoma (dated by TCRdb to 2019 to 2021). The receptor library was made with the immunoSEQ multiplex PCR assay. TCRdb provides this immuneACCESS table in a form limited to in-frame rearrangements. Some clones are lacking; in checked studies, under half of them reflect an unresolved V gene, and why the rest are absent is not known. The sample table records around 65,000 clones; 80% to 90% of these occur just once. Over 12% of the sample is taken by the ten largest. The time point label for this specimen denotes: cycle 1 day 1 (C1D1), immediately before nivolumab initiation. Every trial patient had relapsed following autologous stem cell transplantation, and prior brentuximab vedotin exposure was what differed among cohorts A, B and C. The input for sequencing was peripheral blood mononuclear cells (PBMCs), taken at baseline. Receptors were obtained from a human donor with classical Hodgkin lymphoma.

The CDR3 protein is CASSNSGTINYGYTF. The CDR3 DNA reads TGTGCCAGTAGTAATTCCGGGACAATTAACTATGGCTACACCTTC. The chain couples TRBV19 to TRBJ1-2; D perhaps matches TRBD1 (6 bases). Germline loops: CDR1 LNHDA, CDR2 SQIVND (reference sequence). V shed 4 bases and J shed 1 base, with 13 bases lying between them. The CDR3 length is 15 residues.

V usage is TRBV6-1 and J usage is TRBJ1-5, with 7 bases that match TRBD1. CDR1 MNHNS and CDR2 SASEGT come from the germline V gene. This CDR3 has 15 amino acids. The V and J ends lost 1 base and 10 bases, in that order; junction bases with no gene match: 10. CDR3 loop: CASSEGQGLRRPQHF. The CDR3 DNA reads TGTGCCAGCAGTGAAGGACAGGGCCTACGACGACCCCAGCATTTT.

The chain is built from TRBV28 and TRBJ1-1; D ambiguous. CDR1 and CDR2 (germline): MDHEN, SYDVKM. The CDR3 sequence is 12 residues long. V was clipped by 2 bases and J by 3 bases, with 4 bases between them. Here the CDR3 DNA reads TGTGCCAGCAGTTTAGGGGACACTGAAGCTTTCTTT. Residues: CASSLGDTEAFF.

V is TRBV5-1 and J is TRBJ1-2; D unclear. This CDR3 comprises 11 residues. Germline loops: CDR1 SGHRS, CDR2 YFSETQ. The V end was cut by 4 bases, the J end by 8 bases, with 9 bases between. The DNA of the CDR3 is TGCGCCAGCAGCGCCGGAAGGGGCTACACCTTC. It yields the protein CASSAGRGYTF.

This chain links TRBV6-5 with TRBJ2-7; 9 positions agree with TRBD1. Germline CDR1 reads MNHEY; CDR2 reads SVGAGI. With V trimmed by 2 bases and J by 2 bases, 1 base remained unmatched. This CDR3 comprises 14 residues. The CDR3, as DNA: TGTGCCAGCAGTTACCGGGACAGGGCCTACGAGCAGTACTTC. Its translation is CASSYRDRAYEQYF.

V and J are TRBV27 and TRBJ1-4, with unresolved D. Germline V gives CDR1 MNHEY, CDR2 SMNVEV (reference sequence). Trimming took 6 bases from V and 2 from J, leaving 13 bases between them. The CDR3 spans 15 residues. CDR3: CASSSPVRTNEKLFF. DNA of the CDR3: TGTGCCAGCAGCTCACCAGTGCGGACTAATGAAAAACTGTTTTTT.

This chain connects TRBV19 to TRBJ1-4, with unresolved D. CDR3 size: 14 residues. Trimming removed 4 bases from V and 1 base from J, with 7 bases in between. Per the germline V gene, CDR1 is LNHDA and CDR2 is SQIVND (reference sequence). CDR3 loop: CASSRAVTNEKLFF. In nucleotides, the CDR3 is TGTGCCAGTAGTAGGGCAGTAACTAATGAAAAACTGTTTTTT. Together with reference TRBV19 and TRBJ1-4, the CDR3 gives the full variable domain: DGGITQSPKYLFRKEGQNVTLSCEQNLNHDAMYWYRQDPGQGLRLIYYSQIVNDFQKGDIAEGYSVSREKKESFPLTVTSAQKNPTAFYLCASSRAVTNEKLFFGSGTQLSVL.

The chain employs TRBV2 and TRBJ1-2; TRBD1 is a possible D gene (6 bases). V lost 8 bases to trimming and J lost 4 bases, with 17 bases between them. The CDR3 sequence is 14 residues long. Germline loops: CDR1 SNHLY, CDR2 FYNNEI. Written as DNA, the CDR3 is TGTGCCAGCCGCCGACAGGAAGAAAGCTATGGCTACACCTTC. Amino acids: CASRRQEESYGYTF.

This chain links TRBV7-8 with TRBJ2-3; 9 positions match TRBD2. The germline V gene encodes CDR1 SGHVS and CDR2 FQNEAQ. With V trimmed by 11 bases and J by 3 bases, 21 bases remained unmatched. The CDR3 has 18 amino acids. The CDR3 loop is CAVKPLEVAGVVTDTQYF. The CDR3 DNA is TGTGCCGTGAAACCCTTGGAGGTAGCGGGGGTGGTTACAGATACGCAGTATTTT.

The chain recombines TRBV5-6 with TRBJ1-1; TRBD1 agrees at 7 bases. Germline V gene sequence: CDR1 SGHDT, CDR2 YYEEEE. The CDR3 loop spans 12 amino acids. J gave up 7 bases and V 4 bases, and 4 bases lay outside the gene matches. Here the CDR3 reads CASSTQGIEAFF. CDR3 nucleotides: TGTGCCAGCAGCACACAGGGGATTGAAGCTTTCTTT.

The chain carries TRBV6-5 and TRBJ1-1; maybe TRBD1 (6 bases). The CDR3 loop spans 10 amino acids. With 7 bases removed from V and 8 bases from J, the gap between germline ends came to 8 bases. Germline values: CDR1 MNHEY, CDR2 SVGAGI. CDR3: CASIGGEAFF. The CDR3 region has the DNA TGTGCCAGCATAGGGGGGGAAGCTTTCTTT.

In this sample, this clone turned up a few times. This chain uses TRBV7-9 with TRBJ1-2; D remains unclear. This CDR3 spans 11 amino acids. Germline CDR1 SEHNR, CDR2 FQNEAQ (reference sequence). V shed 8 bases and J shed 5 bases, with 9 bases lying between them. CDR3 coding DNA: TGTGCCAGCGCCGCGGCGTATGGCTACACCTTC. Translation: CASAAAYGYTF.

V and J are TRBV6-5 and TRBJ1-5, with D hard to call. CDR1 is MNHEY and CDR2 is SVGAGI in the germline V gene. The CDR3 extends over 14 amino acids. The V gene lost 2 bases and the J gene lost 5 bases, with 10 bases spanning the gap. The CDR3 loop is CASSYRVNDQPQHF. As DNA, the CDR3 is TGTGCCAGCAGTTACAGGGTCAACGATCAGCCCCAGCATTTT.

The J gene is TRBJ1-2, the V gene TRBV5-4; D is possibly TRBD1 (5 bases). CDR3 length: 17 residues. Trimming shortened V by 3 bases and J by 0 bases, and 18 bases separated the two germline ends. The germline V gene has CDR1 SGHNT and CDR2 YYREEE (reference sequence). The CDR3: CASSSNRLDRANYGYTF. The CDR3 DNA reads TGTGCCAGCAGCTCCAACCGGCTCGACAGAGCTAACTATGGCTACACCTTC.

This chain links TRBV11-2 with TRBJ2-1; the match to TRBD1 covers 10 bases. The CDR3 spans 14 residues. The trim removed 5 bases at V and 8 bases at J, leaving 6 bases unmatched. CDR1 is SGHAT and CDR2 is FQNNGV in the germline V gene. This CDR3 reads CASSRGQGMDEQFF. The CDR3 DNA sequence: TGTGCCAGCAGCCGGGGACAGGGGATGGATGAGCAGTTCTTC.

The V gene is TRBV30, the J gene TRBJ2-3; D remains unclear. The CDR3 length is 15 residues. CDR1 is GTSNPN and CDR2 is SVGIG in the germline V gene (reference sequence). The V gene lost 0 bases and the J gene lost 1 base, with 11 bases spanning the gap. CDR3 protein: CAWSVLASRTDTQYF. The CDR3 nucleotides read TGTGCCTGGAGTGTACTGGCGTCACGCACAGATACGCAGTATTTT.

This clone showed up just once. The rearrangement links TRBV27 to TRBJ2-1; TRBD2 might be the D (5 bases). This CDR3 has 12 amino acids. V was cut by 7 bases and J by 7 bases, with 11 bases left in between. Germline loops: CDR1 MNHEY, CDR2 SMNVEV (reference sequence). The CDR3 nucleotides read TGTGCCAGCACTAGCCGGATGAATGAGCAGTTCTTC. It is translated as CASTSRMNEQFF.

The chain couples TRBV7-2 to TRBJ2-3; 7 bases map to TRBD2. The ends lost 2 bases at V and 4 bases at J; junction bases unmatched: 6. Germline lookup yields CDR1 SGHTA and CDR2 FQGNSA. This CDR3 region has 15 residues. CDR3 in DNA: TGTGCCAGCAGCTTACCTCGCGGGGGAGCAGATACGCAGTATTTT. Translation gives CASSLPRGGADTQYF. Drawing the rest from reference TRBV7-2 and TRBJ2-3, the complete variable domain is GAGVSQSPSNKVTEKGKDVELRCDPISGHTALYWYRQSLGQGLEFLIYFQGNSAPDKSGLPSDRFSAERTGGSVSTLTIQRTQQEDSAVYLCASSLPRGGADTQYFGPGTRLTVL.

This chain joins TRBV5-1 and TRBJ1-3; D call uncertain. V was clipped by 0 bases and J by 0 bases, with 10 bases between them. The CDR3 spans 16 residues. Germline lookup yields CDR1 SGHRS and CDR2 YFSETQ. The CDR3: CASSLDSFLSGNTIYF. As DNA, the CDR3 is TGCGCCAGCAGCTTGGACAGCTTTCTCTCTGGAAACACCATATATTTT.

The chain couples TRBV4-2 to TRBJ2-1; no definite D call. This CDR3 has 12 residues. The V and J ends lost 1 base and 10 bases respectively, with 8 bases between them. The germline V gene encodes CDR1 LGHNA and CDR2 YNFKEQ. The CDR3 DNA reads TGTGCCAGCAGCCAAGTCGGATGGGAGCAGTTCTTC. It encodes CASSQVGWEQFF.

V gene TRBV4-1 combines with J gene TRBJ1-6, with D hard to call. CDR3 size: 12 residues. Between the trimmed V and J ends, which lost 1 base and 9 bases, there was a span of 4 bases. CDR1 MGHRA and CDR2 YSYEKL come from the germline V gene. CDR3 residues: CASSQAPSPLHF. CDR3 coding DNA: TGCGCCAGCAGCCAAGCCCCTTCACCCCTCCACTTT.

The DNA for the CDR3 is TGTGCCAGCAGTTCGGATGTTACTGAAGCTTTCTTT. Translating gives CASSSDVTEAFF. The V and J genes are TRBV6-5 and TRBJ1-1; D not resolved. In germline, CDR1 is MNHEY, CDR2 SVGAGI. CDR3 length equals 12 residues. Trimming took 4 bases from V and 5 from J, leaving 8 bases between them.

CDR3 bases: TGTGCCAGCAGCCAAACTAATCTAGCGGTATCCCAGTACTTC. The encoded protein is CASSQTNLAVSQYF. The genes are TRBV14 and TRBJ2-5; 7 bases match TRBD2. V lost 2 bases, J lost 9 bases, and 9 bases stayed unmatched. The germline V gene encodes CDR1 SGHDN and CDR2 FVKESK. The CDR3 is 14 amino acids.

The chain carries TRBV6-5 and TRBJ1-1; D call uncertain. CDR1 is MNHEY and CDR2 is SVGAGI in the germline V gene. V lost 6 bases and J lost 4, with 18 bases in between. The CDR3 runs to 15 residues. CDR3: CASSPRVGFVTEAFF. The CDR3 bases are TGTGCCAGCAGCCCAAGGGTCGGCTTTGTCACTGAAGCTTTCTTT.

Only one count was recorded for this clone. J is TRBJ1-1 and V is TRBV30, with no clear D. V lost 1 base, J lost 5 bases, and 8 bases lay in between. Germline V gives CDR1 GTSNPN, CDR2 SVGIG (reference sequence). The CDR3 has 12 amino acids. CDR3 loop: CAWSGTGTEAFF. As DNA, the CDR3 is TGTGCCTGGAGTGGGACTGGGACTGAAGCTTTCTTT.

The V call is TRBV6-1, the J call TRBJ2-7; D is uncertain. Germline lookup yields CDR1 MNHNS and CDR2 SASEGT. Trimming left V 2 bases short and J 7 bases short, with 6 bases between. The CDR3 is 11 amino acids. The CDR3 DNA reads TGTGCCAGCAGTGAAATCCGGGAGCAGTACTTC. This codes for CASSEIREQYF.

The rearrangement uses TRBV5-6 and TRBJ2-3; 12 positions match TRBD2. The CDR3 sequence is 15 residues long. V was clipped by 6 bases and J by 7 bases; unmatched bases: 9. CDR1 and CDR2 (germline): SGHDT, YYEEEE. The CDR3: CASTQGLAGVYTQYF. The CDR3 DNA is TGTGCCAGCACCCAGGGACTAGCGGGTGTATATACGCAGTATTTT.

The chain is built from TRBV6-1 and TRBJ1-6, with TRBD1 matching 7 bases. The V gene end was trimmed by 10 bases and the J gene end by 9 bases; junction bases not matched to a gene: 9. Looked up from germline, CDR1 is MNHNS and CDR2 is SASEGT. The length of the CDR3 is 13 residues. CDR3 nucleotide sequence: TGTGCCACCACCGACAGGGCGGGTTCACCCCTCCACTTT. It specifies CATTDRAGSPLHF.

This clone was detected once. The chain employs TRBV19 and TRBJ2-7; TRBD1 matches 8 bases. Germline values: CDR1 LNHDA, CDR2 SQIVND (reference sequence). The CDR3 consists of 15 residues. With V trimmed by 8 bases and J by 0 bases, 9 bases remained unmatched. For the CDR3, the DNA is TGTGCCAGTCGACCGGGACAGGCTTCCTCCTACGAGCAGTACTTC. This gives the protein CASRPGQASSYEQYF.